This note documents a single T cell receptor beta chain sequence. Its specificity is unknown. The entry originates in a study of PD-L1 blockade in urothelial cancer. The overall study: Median T cell yield from blood was over 130,000. Whole-study results and caveats: Tumor-associated blood clones were expanded more by durable-benefit patients at 3 weeks.

Synthetic TCR analog templates were spiked into all PCRs individually. TCRdb keeps only in-frame clones here, not all; method: immunoSEQ multiplex PCR. The data hold over 20,000 clones, with approximately 86% observed a single time. Each patient's cancer was a locally advanced or metastatic urothelial carcinoma. CDR3 length equals 12 residues. V was clipped by 1 base and J by 8 bases, with 8 bases between them. Per germline, CDR1 SGHTA and CDR2 FQGNSA. The sample was PBMCs, taken around atezolizumab (anti-PD-L1) treatment. The receptor comes from a man between 60 and 75 years old with urothelial cancer. The chain uses TRBV7-2 and TRBJ1-2; the D is unclear. CDR3 region: CASSLDGWGYTF. The CDR3 DNA sequence: TGTGCCAGCAGCTTAGACGGTTGGGGCTACACCTTC.